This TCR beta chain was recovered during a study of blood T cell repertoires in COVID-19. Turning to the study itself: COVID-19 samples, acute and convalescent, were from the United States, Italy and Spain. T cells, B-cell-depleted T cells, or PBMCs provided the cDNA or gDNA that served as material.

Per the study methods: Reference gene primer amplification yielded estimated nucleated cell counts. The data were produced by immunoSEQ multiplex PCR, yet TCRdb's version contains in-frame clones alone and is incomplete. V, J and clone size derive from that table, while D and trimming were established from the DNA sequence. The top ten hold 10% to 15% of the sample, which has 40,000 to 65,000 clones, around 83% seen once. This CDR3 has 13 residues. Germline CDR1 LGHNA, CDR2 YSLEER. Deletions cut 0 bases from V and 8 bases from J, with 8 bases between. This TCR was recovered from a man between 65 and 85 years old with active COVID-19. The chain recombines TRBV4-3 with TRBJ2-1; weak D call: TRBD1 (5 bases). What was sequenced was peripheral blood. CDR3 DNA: TGCGCCAGCAGCCAAGATATCAGGGATGAGCAGTTCTTC. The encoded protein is CASSQDIRDEQFF.